Each of the 3 T cell receptor beta chains below was sequenced from the same sample in a study of OX40 agonist ivuxolimab in advanced cancers. Assay: immunoSEQ multiplex PCR; the TCRdb copy retains only in-frame clones and omits some. The sample lists approximately 69,000 clones; around 82% were seen once. Sample: CD4+ or CD8+ T cells sorted from blood, taken in a trial of the OX40 agonist ivuxolimab. The source is an adult with an advanced solid tumor such as melanoma, head and neck, liver or kidney cancer.

This chain uses TRBV6-1 with TRBJ2-2; D is unresolved. Germline CDR1 is MNHNS and CDR2 is SASEGT. The CDR3 totals 14 residues. The ends were cut back, 6 bases at V and 2 bases at J, with 10 bases in the middle. The CDR3 region has the DNA TGTGCCAGCAGGAAGGCCATAAACACCGGGGAGCTGTTTTTT. This encodes CASRKAINTGELFF.

This clone came up once. This chain uses TRBV10-2 with TRBJ1-2; D gene unclear. This CDR3 is built from 11 residues. CDR1 and CDR2 (germline): WSHSY, SAAADI. Trimming pared 7 bases from V and 6 bases from J, leaving 9 bases between. The CDR3 nucleotides are TGCGCCAGCAACCGGGGAGATGGCTACACCTTC. This codes for CASNRGDGYTF.

The CDR3 sequence is CASSWGSSYNSPLHF. CDR3 nucleotide sequence: TGCGCCAGCAGTTGGGGAAGCTCCTATAATTCACCCCTCCACTTT. V and J are TRBV5-1 and TRBJ1-6; D gene ambiguous. Germline V gives CDR1 SGHRS, CDR2 YFSETQ. The CDR3 length is 15 residues. V lost 5 bases to trimming and J lost 0 bases, with 9 bases between them.